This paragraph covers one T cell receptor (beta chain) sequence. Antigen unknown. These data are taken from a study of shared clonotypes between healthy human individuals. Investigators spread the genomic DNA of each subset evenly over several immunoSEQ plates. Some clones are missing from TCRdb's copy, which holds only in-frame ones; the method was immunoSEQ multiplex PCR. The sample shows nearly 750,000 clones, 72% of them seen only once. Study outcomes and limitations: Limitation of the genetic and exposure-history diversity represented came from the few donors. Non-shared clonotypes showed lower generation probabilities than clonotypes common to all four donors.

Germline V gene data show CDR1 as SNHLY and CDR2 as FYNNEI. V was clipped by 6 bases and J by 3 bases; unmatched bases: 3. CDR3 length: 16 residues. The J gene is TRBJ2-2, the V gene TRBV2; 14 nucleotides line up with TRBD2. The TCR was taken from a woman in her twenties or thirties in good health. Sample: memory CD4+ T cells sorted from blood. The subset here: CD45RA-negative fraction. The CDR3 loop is CASSGTSGSYTGELFF. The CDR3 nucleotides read TGTGCCAGCAGCGGGACTAGCGGGAGTTACACCGGGGAGCTGTTTTTT.